Below, one T cell receptor (beta chain) is given with its context. Its antigen is unknown. V gave up 6 bases and J gave up 1 base, with 15 bases separating them. Germline CDR1 and CDR2: SGHTA and FQGNSA. There are 15 residues in the CDR3. The data were obtained in a study of post-analysis software for immune sequencing data. Study outcomes and limitations: When patients were compared with controls, about 5 TRBV segments were more frequent, TRBV5-6, TRBV5-1 and TRBV20-1 among them.

The TCR beta cDNA libraries carried unique molecular identifiers. There were roughly 1 to 11 million T cells, and about 500,000 cDNA molecules came from them. TCRdb re-derived calls from the PCR reads in MiXCR, one entry per CDR3 protein. Altogether roughly 600,000 distinct CDR3 sequences are present, around 44% being singletons, with the ten largest covering 1.5% to 2%. This chain uses TRBV7-2 with TRBJ1-2; no definite D call. Sequencing input: blood. This receptor was obtained from a girl aged 10 to 17 with multiple sclerosis. The CDR3 sequence: CASSLETGNNYGYTF. DNA for the CDR3: TGTGCCAGCAGTCTAGAGACGGGAAATAACTATGGCTACACCTTC.